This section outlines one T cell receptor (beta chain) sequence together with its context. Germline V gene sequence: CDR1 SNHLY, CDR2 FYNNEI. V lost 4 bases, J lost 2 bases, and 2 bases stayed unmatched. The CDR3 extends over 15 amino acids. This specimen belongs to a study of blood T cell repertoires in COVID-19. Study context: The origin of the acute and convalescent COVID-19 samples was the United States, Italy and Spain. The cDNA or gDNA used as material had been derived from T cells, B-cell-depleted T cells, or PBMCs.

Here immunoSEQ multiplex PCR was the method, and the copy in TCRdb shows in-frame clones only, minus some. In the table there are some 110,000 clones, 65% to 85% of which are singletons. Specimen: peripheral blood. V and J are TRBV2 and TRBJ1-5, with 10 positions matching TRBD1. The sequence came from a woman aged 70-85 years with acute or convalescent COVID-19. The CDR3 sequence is CASSGGQGGNQPQHF. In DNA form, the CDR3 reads TGTGCCAGCAGTGGTGGACAGGGGGGCAATCAGCCCCAGCATTTT.